One and the same sample provided the 25 T cell receptor beta chains below, sequenced in a study of shared clonotypes between healthy human individuals. The repertoire was sequenced with immunoSEQ multiplex PCR; TCRdb's copy has only in-frame clones and lacks some. The data show about half a million clones, with roughly 83% seen just once and under 15% held by the top ten. The sequenced sample was PBMCs. These receptors originate from a woman in her forties in good health. Some clones in this sample may be carry-over from other donors' samples.

The V call is TRBV28, the J call TRBJ2-1; D is unresolved. Germline lookup yields CDR1 MDHEN and CDR2 SYDVKM. Trimming took off 8 bases at V and 0 bases at J, with 8 bases between the two ends. CDR3 length equals 13 residues. The CDR3: CASGDRSYNEQFF. DNA of the CDR3: TGTGCCAGCGGCGACCGCTCCTACAATGAGCAGTTCTTC.

As DNA, the CDR3 is TGTGCCAGCAGCGTGACAGGGGACTCCTACGAGCAGTACTTC. It codes for CASSVTGDSYEQYF. The chain combines TRBV7-2 with TRBJ2-7; 8 nucleotides align to TRBD1. The CDR3 loop spans 14 amino acids. Trimming took 5 bases from V and 0 from J; bases not matched to a gene: 3. Per the germline V gene, CDR1 is SGHTA and CDR2 is FQGNSA.

The V gene is TRBV19, the J gene TRBJ2-7; a possible D gene is TRBD1 (7 bases). Germline CDR1 and CDR2: LNHDA and SQIVND (reference sequence). V was cut by 4 bases and J by 1 base, with 11 bases left in between. The CDR3 sequence is 14 residues long. The CDR3 protein is CASSTTGTSYEQYF. The CDR3 nucleotides are TGTGCCAGTAGTACGACAGGGACTTCCTACGAGCAGTACTTC.

The V and J genes are TRBV9 and TRBJ2-1; maybe TRBD1 (5 bases). V was trimmed by 4 bases and J by 4 bases, leaving 15 bases between them. The CDR3 runs 15 residues. Germline CDR1 and CDR2: SGDLS and YYNGEE. DNA of the CDR3: TGTGCCAGCAGCCCTCGACAGACGGAATACAATGAGCAGTTCTTC. Protein: CASSPRQTEYNEQFF.

J is TRBJ1-3 and V is TRBV28; 10 positions agree with TRBD1. Trimming removed 6 bases from V and 8 bases from J; junction bases left unmatched: 10. The germline CDR1 and CDR2 sequences are MDHEN and SYDVKM. The CDR3 is 15 residues long. CDR3 DNA sequence: TGTGCCAGCAGGATAGACAGGGGGCAGGTGGACACCATATATTTT. Its protein product is CASRIDRGQVDTIYF.

V and J are TRBV19 and TRBJ2-1; the match to TRBD2 covers 8 bases. The CDR3 runs to 14 residues. V shed 7 bases, J shed 8 bases, and the junction held 10 bases outside the gene matches. Per germline, CDR1 LNHDA and CDR2 SQIVND (reference sequence). This CDR3 is CASTLNRGGDEQFF. DNA for the CDR3: TGTGCCAGTACCCTCAACCGGGGGGGCGATGAGCAGTTCTTC.

At least ten counts were recorded for this clone. This chain uses TRBV19 with TRBJ1-1; no clear D gene. Germline V lookup: CDR1 LNHDA, CDR2 SQIVND (reference sequence). The CDR3 has 13 residues. V dropped 3 bases and J dropped 0 bases, with 5 bases sitting between them. The CDR3 DNA is TGTGCCAGTAGTATGTGGGTGAACACTGAAGCTTTCTTT. Its protein product is CASSMWVNTEAFF.

V gene TRBV19 combines with J gene TRBJ2-1; a possible D gene is TRBD2 (6 bases). Germline CDR1 reads LNHDA; CDR2 reads SQIVND (reference sequence). The CDR3 spans 14 residues. Trimming removed 5 bases at V and 1 base at J, with 9 bases between. The CDR3 DNA is TGTGCCAGTAGTCCGGGACTTTCCTACAATGAGCAGTTCTTC. Residues: CASSPGLSYNEQFF.

The chain carries TRBV28 and TRBJ1-1, with a weak D call TRBD1 (5 bases). V was pared by 2 bases and J by 1 base, with 14 bases between. This CDR3 spans 16 amino acids. From germline, CDR1 is MDHEN and CDR2 SYDVKM. The CDR3 sequence: CASSLLTGPQNTEAFF. As DNA, the CDR3 is TGTGCCAGCAGTTTACTTACGGGGCCACAGAACACTGAAGCTTTCTTT.

The CDR3 loop is CASSFSGETYNEQFF. The CDR3 DNA follows: TGTGCCAGCAGTTTTAGCGGGGAAACCTACAATGAGCAGTTCTTC. The rearrangement joins TRBV5-4 to TRBJ2-1; 8 bases line up with TRBD2. J lost 2 bases, V lost 5 bases, and 6 bases had no gene match. This CDR3 is built from 15 residues. Germline CDR1 SGHNT, CDR2 YYREEE (reference sequence).

The gene calls are TRBV7-3 and TRBJ2-1, with unresolved D. The V end was cut by 5 bases, the J end by 6 bases, with 14 bases between. The length of the CDR3 is 14 residues. The germline gives CDR1 SGHTA, CDR2 FQGTGA. In DNA, the CDR3 is TGTGCCAGCAGCGCTATACCCCGAGGCAATGAGCAGTTCTTC. This encodes CASSAIPRGNEQFF.

V usage is TRBV11-2 and J usage is TRBJ2-2, with TRBD1 matching over 9 bases. The germline V gene has CDR1 SGHAT and CDR2 FQNNGV. The length of the CDR3 is 14 residues. The trim removed 5 bases at V and 3 bases at J, leaving 1 base unmatched. The CDR3: CASSRDRDTGELFF. As DNA, the CDR3 is TGTGCCAGCAGCCGGGACAGGGACACCGGGGAGCTGTTTTTT. Using reference TRBV11-2 and TRBJ2-2 for the parts outside the CDR3, the full variable domain is EAGVAQSPRYKIIEKRQSVAFWCNPISGHATLYWYQQILGQGPKLLIQFQNNGVVDDSQLPKDRFSAERLKGVDSTLKIQPAKLEDSAVYLCASSRDRDTGELFFGEGSRLTVL.

The chain is built from TRBV5-4 and TRBJ2-1, with D maybe TRBD2 (5 bases). This CDR3 has 14 amino acids. Germline-derived CDR1 and CDR2 are SGHNT and YYREEE (reference sequence). V was shortened by 0 bases and J by 10 bases, with 14 bases between the two germline ends. The chain's CDR3 is CASSLGNSVDEQFF. The CDR3 DNA is TGTGCCAGCAGCTTGGGGAATAGCGTGGACGAGCAGTTCTTC.

This rearrangement joins TRBV28 to TRBJ1-1; D possibly corresponds to TRBD1 (5 bases). The V gene's germline CDR1 is MDHEN and CDR2 SYDVKM. This CDR3 comprises 14 residues. Deletions cut 10 bases from V and 6 bases from J, with 21 bases between. The CDR3 loop is CATIHHGGVSEAFF. Here the CDR3 DNA reads TGTGCCACTATCCATCATGGGGGGGTCTCTGAAGCTTTCTTT.

The J gene is TRBJ2-7, the V gene TRBV29-1; no clear D. Germline V gene sequence: CDR1 SQVTM, CDR2 ANQGSEA. This CDR3 is built from 12 residues. V lost 4 bases to trimming and J lost 2 bases, with 9 bases between them. DNA for the CDR3: TGCAGCGTTGGGGTCGGTACCTACGAGCAGTACTTC. Its protein is CSVGVGTYEQYF.

This rearrangement joins TRBV5-4 to TRBJ2-1; D tentatively fits TRBD1 or TRBD2 (6 bases each). This CDR3 contains 16 residues. Germline CDR1 is SGHNT and CDR2 is YYREEE (reference sequence). The ends were cut back, 2 bases at V and 3 bases at J, with 15 bases in the middle. CDR3 bases: TGTGCCAGCAGCTTCGGGGGCGGGACCCGCTACAATGAGCAGTTCTTC. Its protein is CASSFGGGTRYNEQFF.

The chain uses TRBV6-1 and TRBJ2-1, with D unresolved. The V gene lost 4 bases and the J gene lost 0 bases, with 16 bases spanning the gap. Germline CDR1 is MNHNS and CDR2 is SASEGT. The CDR3 consists of 17 residues. As DNA, the CDR3 is TGTGCCAGCAGTGTTAGGTCCCCAGGAAGCTCCTACAATGAGCAGTTCTTC. Translating it yields CASSVRSPGSSYNEQFF.

The J gene is TRBJ2-1, the V gene TRBV7-7, with 10 bases identical to TRBD2. CDR3 length equals 14 residues. Germline V gene sequence: CDR1 SSHAT, CDR2 FNYEAQ (reference sequence). V was pared by 4 bases and J by 9 bases, with 6 bases of the junction left unmatched. DNA of the CDR3: TGTGCCAGCAGCTACCTAGCGGGAGATGGTGAGCAGTTCTTC. This gives the protein CASSYLAGDGEQFF.

The rearrangement uses TRBV30 and TRBJ2-7, with 7 bases fitting TRBD1. CDR3 length equals 14 residues. The junction had 8 bases not matched to a gene; V was cut back by 4 bases and J by 2 bases. Per germline, CDR1 GTSNPN and CDR2 SVGIG (reference sequence). CDR3 sequence reads: CAWIEGDRPYEQYF. In DNA, the CDR3 is TGTGCCTGGATCGAGGGGGACAGACCCTACGAGCAGTACTTC.

The V and J genes are TRBV7-2 and TRBJ2-2, with 8 bases identical to TRBD1. This CDR3 has 18 residues. The V gene's germline CDR1 is SGHTA and CDR2 FQGNSA. V lost 3 bases to trimming and J lost 4 bases; unmatched junction nucleotides: 13. Here the CDR3 DNA reads TGTGCCAGCAGCTTGCCGGCAGGGGGCGTCTCATTCACCGGGGAGCTGTTTTTT. As protein: CASSLPAGGVSFTGELFF.

The chain carries TRBV19 and TRBJ2-1, with 8 nucleotides matching TRBD1. J lost 4 bases, V lost 0 bases, and 2 bases had no gene match. Germline V lookup: CDR1 LNHDA, CDR2 SQIVND (reference sequence). The CDR3 is 15 residues long. In DNA, the CDR3 is TGTGCCAGTAGTATAGATGACAGGGGATACAATGAGCAGTTCTTC. The encoded protein is CASSIDDRGYNEQFF.

This clone was detected once. CDR3 amino acids: CATSRGGGRENEQFF. DNA of the CDR3: TGTGCCACCAGCAGAGGAGGCGGGAGAGAGAATGAGCAGTTCTTC. This rearrangement joins TRBV15 to TRBJ2-1, with 7 bases matching TRBD2. V shed 1 base and J 7 bases; nucleotides not matched to a gene: 7. The CDR3 extends over 15 amino acids. The germline gives CDR1 LNHNV, CDR2 YYDKDF (reference sequence).

The V call is TRBV5-4, the J call TRBJ1-2; D may be TRBD1 (5 bases). Germline V CDR1 and CDR2: SGHNT, YYREEE (reference sequence). The germline V and J ends were trimmed by 0 bases and 3 bases, with 18 bases remaining between them. This CDR3 has 17 residues. CDR3 in DNA: TGTGCCAGCAGCTTGGAAGGGGCCAACCGAAGGGACTATGGCTACACCTTC. Translation gives CASSLEGANRRDYGYTF.

On this clone itself: In the same sample, other DNA sequences code for this CDR3. The genes are TRBV5-1 and TRBJ1-1; 7 bases are shared with TRBD1. The CDR3 is 14 residues long. With V trimmed by 5 bases and J by 2 bases, 6 bases remained unmatched. Germline V gene lookup returns CDR1 SGHRS and CDR2 YFSETQ. The CDR3 DNA is TGCGCCAGCAGTTCTGACAGGGCCAACACTGAAGCTTTCTTT. Translating it yields CASSSDRANTEAFF.

This clone has just one count. CDR3 residues: CASSTRTSGSDEQFF. The CDR3 DNA is TGTGCCAGCAGTACGCGGACTAGCGGGAGCGATGAGCAGTTCTTC. The chain couples TRBV7-8 to TRBJ2-1; 13 bases are a match to TRBD2. The length of the CDR3 is 15 residues. Germline V gene lookup returns CDR1 SGHVS and CDR2 FQNEAQ. V shed 6 bases and J 8 bases; nucleotides not matched to a gene: 7.